This T cell receptor beta chain was sequenced for a study of CD8 T cells in Susac syndrome. Study at large: Patients with Susac syndrome were therapy-naive, on corticosteroids, or on intravenous immunoglobulin alone at blood draw.

Per germline, CDR1 MNHNY and CDR2 SVGAGI (reference sequence). Trimming took off 5 bases at V and 6 bases at J, with 14 bases between the two ends. This CDR3 has 14 residues. Reverse transcription of about 0.45 to 1 ug RNA was performed with random hexamers. Each CDR3 protein gets one entry after TCRdb re-called the immunoSEQ multiplex PCR reads with MiXCR. The sample yields just over 150,000 distinct CDR3 sequences, 85% to 95% seen once. The TCR was taken from a human donor with Susac syndrome. V usage is TRBV6-6 and J usage is TRBJ2-1; a possible D gene is TRBD2 (6 bases). Specimen: CD4+ T cells from PBMCs. The CDR3 sequence is CASSDKTRFNEQFF. The CDR3 bases are TGTGCCAGCAGTGACAAGACTAGGTTCAATGAGCAGTTCTTC.